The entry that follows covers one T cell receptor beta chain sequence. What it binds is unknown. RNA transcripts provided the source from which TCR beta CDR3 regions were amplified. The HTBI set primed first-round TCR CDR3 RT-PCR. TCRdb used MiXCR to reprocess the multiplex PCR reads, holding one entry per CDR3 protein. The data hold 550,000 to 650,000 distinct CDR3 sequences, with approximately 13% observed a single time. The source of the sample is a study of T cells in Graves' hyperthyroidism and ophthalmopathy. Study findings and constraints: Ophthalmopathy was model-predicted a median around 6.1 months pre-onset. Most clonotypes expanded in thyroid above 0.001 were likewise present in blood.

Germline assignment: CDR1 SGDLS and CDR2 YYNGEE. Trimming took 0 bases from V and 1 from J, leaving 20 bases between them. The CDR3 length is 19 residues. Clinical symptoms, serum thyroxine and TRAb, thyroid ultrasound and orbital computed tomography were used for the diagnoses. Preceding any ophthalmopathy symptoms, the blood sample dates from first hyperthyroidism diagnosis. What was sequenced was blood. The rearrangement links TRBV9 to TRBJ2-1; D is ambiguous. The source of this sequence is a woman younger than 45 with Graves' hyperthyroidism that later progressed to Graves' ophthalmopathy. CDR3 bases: TGTGCCAGCAGCGTAGTCGGTTGGGGTGAAGGGAAATCCTACAATGAGCAGTTCTTC. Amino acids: CASSVVGWGEGKSYNEQFF.